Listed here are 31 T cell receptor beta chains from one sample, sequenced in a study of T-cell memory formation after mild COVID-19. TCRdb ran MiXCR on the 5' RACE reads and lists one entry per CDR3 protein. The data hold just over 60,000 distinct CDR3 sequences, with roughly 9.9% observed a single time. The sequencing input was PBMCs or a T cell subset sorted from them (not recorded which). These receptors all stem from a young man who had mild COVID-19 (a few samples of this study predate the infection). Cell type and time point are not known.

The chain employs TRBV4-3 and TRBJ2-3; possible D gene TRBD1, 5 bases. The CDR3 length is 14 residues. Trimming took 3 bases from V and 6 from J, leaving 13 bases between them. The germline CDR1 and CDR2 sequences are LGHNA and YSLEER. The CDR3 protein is CASSHAQGDDTQYF. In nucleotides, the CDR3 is TGCGCCAGCAGCCACGCCCAGGGTGACGATACGCAGTATTTT.

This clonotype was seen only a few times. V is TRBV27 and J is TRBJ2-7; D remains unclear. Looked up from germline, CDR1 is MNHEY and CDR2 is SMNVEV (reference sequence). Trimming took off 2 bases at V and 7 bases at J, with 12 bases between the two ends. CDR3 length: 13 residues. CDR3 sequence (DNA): TGTGCCAGCAGTTTAACCCTCTATGGGGAGCAGTACGTC. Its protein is CASSLTLYGEQYV.

The DNA for the CDR3 is TGCAGTGCCAAGGCCCCGGGCTCTAATCAGCCCCAGCATTTT. Its protein product is CSAKAPGSNQPQHF. The chain has TRBV20-1 and TRBJ1-5; no definite D call. Per germline, CDR1 DFQATT and CDR2 SNEGSKA (reference sequence). V was cut by 6 bases and J by 4 bases, with 16 bases left in between. This CDR3 has 14 amino acids.

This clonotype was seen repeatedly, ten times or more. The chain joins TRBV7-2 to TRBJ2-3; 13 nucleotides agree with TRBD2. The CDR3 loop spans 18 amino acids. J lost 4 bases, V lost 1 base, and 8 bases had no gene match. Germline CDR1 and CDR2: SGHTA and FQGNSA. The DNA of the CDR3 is TGTGCCAGCAGCTTAGTTGCCGGGACTAGCGGGGCCCCAGATACGCAGTATTTT. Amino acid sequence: CASSLVAGTSGAPDTQYF.

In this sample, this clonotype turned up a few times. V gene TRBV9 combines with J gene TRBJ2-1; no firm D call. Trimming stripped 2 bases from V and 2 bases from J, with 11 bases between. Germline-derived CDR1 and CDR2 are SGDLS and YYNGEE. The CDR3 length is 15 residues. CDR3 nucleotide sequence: TGTGCCAGCAGCGTTACGTCTTCGACCTACAATGAGCAGTTCTTC. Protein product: CASSVTSSTYNEQFF.

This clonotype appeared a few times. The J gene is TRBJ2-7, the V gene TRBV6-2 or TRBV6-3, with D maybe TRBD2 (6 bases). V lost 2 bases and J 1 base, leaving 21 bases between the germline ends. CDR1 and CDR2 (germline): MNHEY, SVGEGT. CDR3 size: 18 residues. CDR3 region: CASSYPPSGDGESYEQYV. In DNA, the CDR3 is TGTGCCAGCAGTTACCCACCATCGGGGGACGGGGAATCCTACGAGCAGTACGTC.

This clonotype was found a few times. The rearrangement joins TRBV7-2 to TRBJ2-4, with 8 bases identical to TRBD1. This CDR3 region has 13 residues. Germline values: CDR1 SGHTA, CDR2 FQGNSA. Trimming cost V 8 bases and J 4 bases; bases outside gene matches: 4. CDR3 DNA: TGTGCCAGCGGTTGGACAGGGAAAAACATTCAGTACTTC. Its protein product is CASGWTGKNIQYF.

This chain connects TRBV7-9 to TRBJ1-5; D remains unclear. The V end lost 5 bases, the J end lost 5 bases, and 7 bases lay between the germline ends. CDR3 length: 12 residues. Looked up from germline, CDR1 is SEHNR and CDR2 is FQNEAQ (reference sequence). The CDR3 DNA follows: TGTGCCAGCAGCCCTCCGGATCAGCCCCAGCATTTT. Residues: CASSPPDQPQHF.

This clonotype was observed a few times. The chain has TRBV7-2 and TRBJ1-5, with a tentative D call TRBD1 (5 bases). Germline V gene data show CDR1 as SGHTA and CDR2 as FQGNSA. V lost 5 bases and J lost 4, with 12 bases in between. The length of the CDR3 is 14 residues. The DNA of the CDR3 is TGTGCCAGCAGCCAAACAGGATGGAATCAGCCCCAGCATTTT. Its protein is CASSQTGWNQPQHF.

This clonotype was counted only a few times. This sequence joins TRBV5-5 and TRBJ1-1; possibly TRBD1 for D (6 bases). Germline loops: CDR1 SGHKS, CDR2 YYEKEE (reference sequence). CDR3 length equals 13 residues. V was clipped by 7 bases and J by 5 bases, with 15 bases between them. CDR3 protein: CASGTMYGTEAFF. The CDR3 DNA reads TGTGCCAGCGGGACAATGTATGGGACTGAAGCTTTCTTT.

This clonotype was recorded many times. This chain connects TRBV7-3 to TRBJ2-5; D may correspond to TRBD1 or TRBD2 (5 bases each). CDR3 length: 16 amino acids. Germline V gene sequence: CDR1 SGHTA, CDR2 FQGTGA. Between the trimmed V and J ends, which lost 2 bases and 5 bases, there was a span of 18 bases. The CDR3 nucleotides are TGTGCCAGCAGCTTATCGGGACCTAGTCTGGGGGAGACCCAGTACTTC. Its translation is CASSLSGPSLGETQYF.

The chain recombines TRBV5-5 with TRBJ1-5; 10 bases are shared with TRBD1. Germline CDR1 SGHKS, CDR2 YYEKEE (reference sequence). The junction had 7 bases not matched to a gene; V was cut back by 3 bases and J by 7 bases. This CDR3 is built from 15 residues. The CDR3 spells CASSSPGQGPQPQHF. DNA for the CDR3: TGTGCCAGCAGCTCCCCGGGACAGGGGCCCCAGCCCCAGCATTTT. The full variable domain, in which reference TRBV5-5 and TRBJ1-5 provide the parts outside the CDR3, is DAGVTQSPTHLIKTRGQQVTLRCSPISGHKSVSWYQQVLGQGPQFIFQYYEKEERGRGNFPDRFSARQFPNYSSELNVNALLLGDSALYLCASSSPGQGPQPQHFGDGTRLSIL.

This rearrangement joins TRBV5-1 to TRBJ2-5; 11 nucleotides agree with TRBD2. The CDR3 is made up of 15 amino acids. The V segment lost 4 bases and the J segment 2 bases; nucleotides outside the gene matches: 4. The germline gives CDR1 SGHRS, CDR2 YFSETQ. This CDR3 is CASSISGGAQETQYF. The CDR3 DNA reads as TGCGCCAGCAGCATTAGCGGGGGGGCGCAAGAGACCCAGTACTTC. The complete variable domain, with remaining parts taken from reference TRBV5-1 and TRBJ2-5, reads KAGVTQTPRYLIKTRGQQVTLSCSPISGHRSVSWYQQTPGQGLQFLFEYFSETQRNKGNFPGRFSGRQFSNSRSEMNVSTLELGDSALYLCASSISGGAQETQYFGPGTRLLVL.

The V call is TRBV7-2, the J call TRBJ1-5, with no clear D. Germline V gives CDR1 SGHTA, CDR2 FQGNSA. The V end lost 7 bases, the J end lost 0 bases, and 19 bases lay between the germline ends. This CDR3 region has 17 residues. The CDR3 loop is CASTGLSTLYSNQPQHF. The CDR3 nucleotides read TGTGCCAGCACGGGGTTATCCACCCTCTATAGCAATCAGCCCCAGCATTTT.

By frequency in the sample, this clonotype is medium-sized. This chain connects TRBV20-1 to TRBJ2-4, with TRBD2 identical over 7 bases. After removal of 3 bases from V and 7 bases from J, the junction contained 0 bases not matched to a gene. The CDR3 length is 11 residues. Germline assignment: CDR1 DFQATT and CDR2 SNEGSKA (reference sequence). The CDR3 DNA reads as TGCAGTGCTAGGGGGGGGAACATTCAGTACTTC. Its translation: CSARGGNIQYF.

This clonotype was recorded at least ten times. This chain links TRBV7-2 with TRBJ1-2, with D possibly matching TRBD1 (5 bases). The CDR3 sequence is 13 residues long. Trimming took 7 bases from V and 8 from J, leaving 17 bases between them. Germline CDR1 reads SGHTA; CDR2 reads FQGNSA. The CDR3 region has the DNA TGTGCCAGCATATCCCCCGGGGGAAGAGGCTACACCTTC. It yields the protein CASISPGGRGYTF.

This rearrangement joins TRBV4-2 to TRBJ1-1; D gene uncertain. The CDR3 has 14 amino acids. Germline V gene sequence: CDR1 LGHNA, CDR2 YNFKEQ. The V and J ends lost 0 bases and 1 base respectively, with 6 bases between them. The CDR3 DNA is TGTGCCAGCAGCCAAGATCTAAAGAACACTGAAGCTTTCTTT. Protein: CASSQDLKNTEAFF.

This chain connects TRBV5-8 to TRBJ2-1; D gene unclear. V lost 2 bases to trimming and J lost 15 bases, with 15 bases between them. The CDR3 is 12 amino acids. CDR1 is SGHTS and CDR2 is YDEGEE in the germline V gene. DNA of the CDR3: TGTGCCAGCAGCTTACTTCTATCCGGAGCGTTCTTC. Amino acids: CASSLLLSGAFF.

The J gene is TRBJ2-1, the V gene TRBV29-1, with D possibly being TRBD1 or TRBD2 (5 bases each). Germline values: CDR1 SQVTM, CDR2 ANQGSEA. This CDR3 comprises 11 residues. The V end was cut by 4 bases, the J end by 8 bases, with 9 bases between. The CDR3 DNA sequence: TGCAGCGTTGGTGGGGGAGATGAGCAGTTCTTC. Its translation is CSVGGGDEQFF.

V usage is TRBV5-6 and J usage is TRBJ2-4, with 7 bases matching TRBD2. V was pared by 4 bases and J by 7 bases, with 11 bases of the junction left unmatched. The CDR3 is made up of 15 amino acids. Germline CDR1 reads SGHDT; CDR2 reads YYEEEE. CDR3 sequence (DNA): TGTGCCAGCAGCCTTCCAGGCGGGAGTGGGAACATTCAGTACTTC. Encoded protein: CASSLPGGSGNIQYF.

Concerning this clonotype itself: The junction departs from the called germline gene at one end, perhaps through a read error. The CDR3 region is CASSQGTSESERFF. The CDR3 DNA sequence: TGTGCCAGCAGCCAGGGAACTAGCGAGAGTGAGCGGTTCTTC. V gene TRBV3-1 combines with J gene TRBJ2-1; 7 bases are shared with TRBD2. The CDR3 has 14 residues. Germline V gene sequence: CDR1 LGHDT, CDR2 YNNKEL (reference sequence).

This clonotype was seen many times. CDR3 sequence (DNA): TGTGCCAGCAGCCCGGCCGGGCGCCACTACGAGCAGTACGTC. It codes for CASSPAGRHYEQYV. The V call is TRBV5-6, the J call TRBJ2-7; D gene unclear. With 4 bases removed from V and 3 bases from J, the gap between germline ends came to 14 bases. Germline V gene sequence: CDR1 SGHDT, CDR2 YYEEEE. The CDR3 covers 14 residues.

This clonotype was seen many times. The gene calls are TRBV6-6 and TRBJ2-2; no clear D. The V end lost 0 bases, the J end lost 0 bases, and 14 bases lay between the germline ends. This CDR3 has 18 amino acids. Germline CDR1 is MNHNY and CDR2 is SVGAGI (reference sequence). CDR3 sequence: CASSYSSPLPPNTGELFF. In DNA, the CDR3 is TGTGCCAGCAGTTACTCGAGCCCTCTCCCACCGAACACCGGGGAGCTGTTTTTT.

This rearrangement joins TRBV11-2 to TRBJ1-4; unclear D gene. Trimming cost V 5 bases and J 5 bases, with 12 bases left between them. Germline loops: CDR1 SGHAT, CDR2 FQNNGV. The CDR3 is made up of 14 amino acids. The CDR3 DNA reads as TGTGCCAGCAGCCAACAAATGATAAATGAAAAACTGTTTTTT. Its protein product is CASSQQMINEKLFF.

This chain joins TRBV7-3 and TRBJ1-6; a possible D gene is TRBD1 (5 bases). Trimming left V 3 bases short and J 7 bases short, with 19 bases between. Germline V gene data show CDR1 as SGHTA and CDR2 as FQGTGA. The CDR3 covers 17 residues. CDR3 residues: CASSLSGGGEQNSPLHF. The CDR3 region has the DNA TGTGCCAGCAGCTTGTCCGGGGGAGGGGAGCAGAATTCACCCCTCCACTTT.

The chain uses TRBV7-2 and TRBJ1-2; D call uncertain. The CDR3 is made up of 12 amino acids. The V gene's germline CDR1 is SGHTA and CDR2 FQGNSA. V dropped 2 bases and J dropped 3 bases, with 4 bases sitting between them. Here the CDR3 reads CASSLRDYGYTF. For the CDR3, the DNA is TGTGCCAGCAGCTTAAGGGACTATGGCTACACCTTC.

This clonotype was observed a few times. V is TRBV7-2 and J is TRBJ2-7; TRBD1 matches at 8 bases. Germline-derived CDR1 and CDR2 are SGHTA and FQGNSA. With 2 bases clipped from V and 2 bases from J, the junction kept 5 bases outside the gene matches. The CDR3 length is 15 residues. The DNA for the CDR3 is TGTGCCAGCAGCTTACGGGGACAGGCGACCTACGAGCAGTACTTC. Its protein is CASSLRGQATYEQYF.

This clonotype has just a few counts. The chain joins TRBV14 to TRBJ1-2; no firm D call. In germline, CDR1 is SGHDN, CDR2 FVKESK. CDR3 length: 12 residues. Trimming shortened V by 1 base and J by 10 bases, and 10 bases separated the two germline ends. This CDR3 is CASSQGAVDYTF. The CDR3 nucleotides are TGTGCCAGCAGCCAAGGGGCGGTAGACTACACCTTC.

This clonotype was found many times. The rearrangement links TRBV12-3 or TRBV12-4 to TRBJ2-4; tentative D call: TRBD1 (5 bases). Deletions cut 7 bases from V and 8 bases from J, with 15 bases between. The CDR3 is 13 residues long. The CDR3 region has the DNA TGTGCCAGCACCCTGAACAGGAACGACATTCAGTACTTC. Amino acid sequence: CASTLNRNDIQYF.

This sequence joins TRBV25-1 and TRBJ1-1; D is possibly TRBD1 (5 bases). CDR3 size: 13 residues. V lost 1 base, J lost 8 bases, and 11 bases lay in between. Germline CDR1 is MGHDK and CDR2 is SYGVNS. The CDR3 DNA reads TGTGCCAGCAGTGAATTTGGGGGGAGGGAAGCTTTCTTT. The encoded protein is CASSEFGGREAFF.

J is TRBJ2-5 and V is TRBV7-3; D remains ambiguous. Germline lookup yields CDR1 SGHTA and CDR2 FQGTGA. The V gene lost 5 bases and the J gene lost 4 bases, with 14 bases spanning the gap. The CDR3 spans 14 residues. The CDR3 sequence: CASSPERAGETQYF. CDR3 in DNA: TGTGCCAGCAGCCCGGAAAGGGCCGGAGAGACCCAGTACTTC. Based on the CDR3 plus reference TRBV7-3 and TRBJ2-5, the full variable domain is GAGVSQTPSNKVTEKGKYVELRCDPISGHTALYWYRQSLGQGPEFLIYFQGTGAADDSGLPNDRFFAVRPEGSVSTLKIQRTERGDSAVYLCASSPERAGETQYFGPGTRLLVL.